Listed here are 13 T cell receptor beta chains from one sample, sequenced in a study of T cell repertoires in cytomegalovirus infection (dated by TCRdb to the late 2010s). The antigens of these receptors remain unknown. The sample's treatment or condition label, in plain terms: in vitro stimulation with specific CMV peptide epitopes to enrich CMV-specific T cells. Sequencing relied on an Illumina HiSeq 1500. TCRdb reprocessed the public reads (quality trimming at Q25 with fastp, clone calling with MiXCR) and kept in-frame beta chains. Identical CDR3 protein sequences are pooled into one entry, listed with their most common genes and DNA. Here the sample has some 800,000 distinct CDR3 sequences; roughly 33% occur a single time. 9.5% to 15% of the sample is taken by the ten largest. The sample here was cultured CD8+ T cells from PBMCs, taken from culture after CMV antigen stimulation. The receptors shown here come from a human donor in good health (CMV status not recorded). Some clones in this sample may be carry-over from other donors' samples.

The chain combines TRBV6-5 with TRBJ2-5; D uncertain. The CDR3 has 14 amino acids. Germline CDR1 and CDR2: MNHEY and SVGAGI. With 2 bases removed from V and 5 bases from J, the gap between germline ends came to 12 bases. CDR3 sequence reads: CASSYGYSGETQYF. The CDR3 DNA reads as TGTGCCAGCAGTTACGGTTATTCTGGGGAGACCCAGTACTTC.

In this sample, this clonotype turned up a few times. The CDR3 loop reads CASSQGAAAINEQYF. The CDR3, as DNA: TGTGCCAGCAGCCAAGGGGCGGCGGCTATTAACGAGCAGTACTTC. The V gene is TRBV4-2, the J gene TRBJ2-7; no firm D call. From germline, CDR1 is LGHNA and CDR2 YNFKEQ. With 1 base removed from V and 5 bases from J, the gap between germline ends came to 15 bases. The CDR3 totals 15 residues.

V usage is TRBV2 and J usage is TRBJ1-1, with a possible D match to TRBD1 (6 bases). The CDR3 consists of 11 residues. Trimming stripped 6 bases from V and 10 bases from J, with 12 bases between. The V gene's germline CDR1 is SNHLY and CDR2 FYNNEI. The CDR3 loop reads CASRDRNGAFF. The CDR3 DNA is TGTGCCAGCAGGGACAGAAACGGAGCTTTCTTT.

This clonotype came up a few times. The chain uses TRBV27 and TRBJ1-4; D is ambiguous. This CDR3 region has 15 residues. The germline gives CDR1 MNHEY, CDR2 SMNVEV (reference sequence). Deletions cut 6 bases from V and 3 bases from J, with 14 bases between. The CDR3 DNA sequence: TGTGCCAGCAGGGTCATCGGTGCTTCTAATGAAAAACTGTTTTTT. Encoded protein: CASRVIGASNEKLFF.

This clonotype came up once. The V call is TRBV4-1, the J call TRBJ2-1, with unresolved D. V lost 0 bases to trimming and J lost 9 bases, with 12 bases between them. Germline-derived CDR1 and CDR2 are MGHRA and YSYEKL. The CDR3 length is 14 residues. Written as DNA, the CDR3 is TGCGCCAGCAGCCAAGATTCGACTGACTTTGAGCAGTTCTTC. Protein product: CASSQDSTDFEQFF.

The CDR3 reads CASSDTGTGDNYGYTF. The CDR3 DNA reads as TGTGCCAGTAGTGACACCGGGACAGGGGACAACTATGGCTACACCTTC. This rearrangement joins TRBV19 to TRBJ1-2; 10 positions agree with TRBD1. Germline CDR1 reads LNHDA; CDR2 reads SQIVND (reference sequence). V lost 5 bases and J lost 2; bases outside the gene matches: 8. The CDR3 covers 16 residues.

The chain is built from TRBV27 and TRBJ2-7; a weak D match, TRBD1 (5 bases). CDR1 is MNHEY and CDR2 is SMNVEV in the germline V gene (reference sequence). With 0 bases removed from V and 3 bases from J, the gap between germline ends came to 12 bases. This CDR3 contains 15 residues. CDR3 loop: CASSLSPLDNYEQYF. DNA for the CDR3: TGTGCCAGCAGTTTATCCCCCCTGGACAACTACGAGCAGTACTTC.

The chain is built from TRBV13 and TRBJ1-3, with D possibly being TRBD1 (5 bases). Germline values: CDR1 PRHDT, CDR2 FYEKMQ (reference sequence). The V end lost 3 bases, the J end lost 3 bases, and 12 bases lay between the germline ends. CDR3 length: 15 amino acids. The CDR3 here is CASSLGQGRGNTIYF. CDR3 coding DNA: TGTGCCAGCAGCTTGGGGCAGGGCCGTGGAAACACCATATATTTT.

V usage is TRBV5-4 and J usage is TRBJ1-1, with a weak D call TRBD1 (5 bases). V lost 3 bases and J lost 4, with 16 bases in between. The CDR3 covers 15 residues. Germline CDR1 SGHNT, CDR2 YYREEE (reference sequence). The DNA of the CDR3 is TGTGCCAGCAGCTCCTATAGGGGAAAGGGCACTGAAGCTTTCTTT. This sequence encodes CASSSYRGKGTEAFF.

The chain carries TRBV12-3 or TRBV12-4 and TRBJ1-5; D is perhaps TRBD1 (5 bases). CDR3 length: 15 amino acids. Trimming took off 2 bases at V and 7 bases at J, with 15 bases between the two ends. CDR3 in amino acids: CASSLSRGCVQPQHF. The CDR3 DNA reads as TGTGCCAGCAGTTTATCCCGGGGGTGCGTGCAGCCCCAGCATTTT.

The V and J genes are TRBV28 and TRBJ2-1; D perhaps matches TRBD1 (7 bases). The CDR3 is 16 amino acids. Germline CDR1 MDHEN, CDR2 SYDVKM. Trimming left V 3 bases short and J 5 bases short, with 17 bases between. DNA of the CDR3: TGTGCCAGCAGTTTTACTGCGGGACAGAGCGACAATGAGCAGTTCTTC. Translation: CASSFTAGQSDNEQFF.

This clonotype was detected many times. CDR3 sequence (DNA): TGTGCCAGCAGCTTAGTTGGCCCGGGGAACAATCAGCCCCAGCATTTT. Encoded protein: CASSLVGPGNNQPQHF. The chain has TRBV7-9 and TRBJ1-5; D not resolved. V was clipped by 1 base and J by 3 bases, with 13 bases between them. The CDR3 length is 16 residues. Germline V CDR1 and CDR2: SEHNR, FQNEAQ (reference sequence).

This clonotype was counted ten times or more. J is TRBJ2-1 and V is TRBV7-8; TRBD2 matches 7 bases. Germline V gives CDR1 SGHVS, CDR2 FQNEAQ. The CDR3 loop spans 17 amino acids. V shed 2 bases, J shed 0 bases, and the junction held 7 bases outside the gene matches. In nucleotides, the CDR3 is TGTGCCAGCAGCTTACCCCCTGGGGGGGGCTCCTACAATGAGCAGTTCTTC. Its protein is CASSLPPGGGSYNEQFF.